This paragraph reports one T cell receptor (beta chain). This record comes from a study of T cells in tuberculosis. For the study at large: CD1B tetramers identified T cells specific for mycobacterial lipid GMM.

Each donor contributed roughly 100,000 T cells on average, unsorted. Germline lookup yields CDR1 SNHLY and CDR2 FYNNEI. V lost 7 bases, J lost 8 bases, and 15 bases lay in between. This CDR3 has 13 residues. Some clones are missing from TCRdb's copy, which holds only in-frame ones; the method was immunoSEQ multiplex PCR. In the table there are about 20,000 clones, over 75% of which are singletons. The rearrangement joins TRBV2 to TRBJ2-1, with D perhaps matching TRBD1 (6 bases). The receptor comes from a donor aged 5 to 30 with latent tuberculosis or without tuberculosis infection. Sequencing was carried out using PBMCs. CDR3 residues: CASNRQGLDEQFF. CDR3 nucleotides: TGTGCCAGCAACCGGCAGGGGCTCGATGAGCAGTTCTTC.